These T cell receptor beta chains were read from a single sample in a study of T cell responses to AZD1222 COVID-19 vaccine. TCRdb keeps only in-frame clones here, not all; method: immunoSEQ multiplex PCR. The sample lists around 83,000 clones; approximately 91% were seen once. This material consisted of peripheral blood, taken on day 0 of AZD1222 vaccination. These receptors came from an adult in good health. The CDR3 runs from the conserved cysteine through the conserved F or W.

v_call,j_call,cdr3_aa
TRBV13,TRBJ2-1,CASSSSSTGGWNEQFF
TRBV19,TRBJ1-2,CASSMGAEYGYTF
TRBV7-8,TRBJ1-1,CASSLVPGGGTEAFF
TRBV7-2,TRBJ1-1,CASSLNRDRDTEAFF
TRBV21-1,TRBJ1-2,CATPHPPRSDYGYTF
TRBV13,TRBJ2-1,CASSPRASGRYNEQFF
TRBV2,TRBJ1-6,CATNRGRNSGGPLHF
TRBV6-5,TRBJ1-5,CASSQDRDFQPQHF
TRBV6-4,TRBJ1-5,CASSDSLQGPQHF
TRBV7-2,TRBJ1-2,CASSTADSPHGYTF
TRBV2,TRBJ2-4,CASLDTLGAKNIQYF
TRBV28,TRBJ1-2,CASSPAGGIYGYTF
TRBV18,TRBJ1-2,CASSPQGANYGYTF
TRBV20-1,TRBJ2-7,CSAFGRNEQYF
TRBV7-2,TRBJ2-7,CASSLDPSYEQYF
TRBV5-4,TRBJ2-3,CASSFWGTDTQYF
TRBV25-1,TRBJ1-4,CASSQRGKEKLFF
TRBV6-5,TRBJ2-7,CASMSRESSYEQYF
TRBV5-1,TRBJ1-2,CASSRATNYGYTF
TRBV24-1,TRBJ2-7,CATSDPRGIGARDEQYF
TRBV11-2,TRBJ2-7,CASSRTGVEQYF
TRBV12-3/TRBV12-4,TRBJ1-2,CASSYQGYGYTF
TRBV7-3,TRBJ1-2,CASTKNSGGSLTAYTF
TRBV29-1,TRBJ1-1,CSVERQMNTEAFF
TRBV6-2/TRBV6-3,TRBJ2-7,CASSYTHRNEQYF
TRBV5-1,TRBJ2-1,CASSLGLAGDEQFF
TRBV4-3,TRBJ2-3,CASSQMGLAAPTDTQYF
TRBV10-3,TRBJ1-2,CAISSAGRESGYTF
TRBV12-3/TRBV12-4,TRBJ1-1,CASTPPDRASAFF
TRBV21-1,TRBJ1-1,CASSNPWGTEAFF
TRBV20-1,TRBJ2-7,CSPGQGAEQYF
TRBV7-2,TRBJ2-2,CASSSSYYPNTGELFF
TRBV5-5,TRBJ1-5,CASSLGAGNQPQHF